A single sample is the source of the 19 T cell receptor beta chains below, sequenced in a study of shared T cell receptors in the human thymus (dated by TCRdb to 2020 to 2023). Receptor libraries were prepared by the immunoSEQ multiplex PCR assay. The table comes from immuneACCESS by way of TCRdb, which keeps in-frame sequences with V and J called. Part of the clones is missing from these tables; in studies checked, under half for an unresolved V gene and the rest for unknown reasons. The sample table shows about 540,000 clones, and approximately 80% are seen once. The ten largest clones capture 0.013% of the sample. The sample was also reused in another study, on human thymus T cells.

Input material: thymocytes. The receptors were gathered from a boy younger than two with a congenital heart defect. Donor details come from another sample of the same person, matched by shared clones.

Regarding this clone: The junction and the germline gene differ at one end; a read error may be behind it. This chain joins TRBV5-4 and TRBJ2-7; 7 bases are shared with TRBD2. This CDR3 contains 17 residues. Per germline, CDR1 SGHNT and CDR2 YYREEE (reference sequence). The CDR3 is CASSLPRVAGLSYEQYF. The CDR3 DNA reads TGCGCCAGCAGCCTCCCCCGGGTAGCGGGCCTCTCCTACGAGCAGTACTTC.

The rearrangement links TRBV5-6 to TRBJ2-7; 10 bases fit TRBD1. Germline trimming cut 0 bases from V and 2 bases from J; bases unmatched to any gene: 2. This CDR3 region has 15 residues. CDR1 is SGHDT, CDR2 YYEEEE, per germline. The CDR3 DNA is TGTGCCAGCAGCTTGGCCGGGACAGGGGCCTACGAGCAGTACTTC. Translating gives CASSLAGTGAYEQYF.

This sequence joins TRBV28 and TRBJ2-7; TRBD2 aligns across 7 bases. CDR3 length: 15 residues. Germline V gives CDR1 MDHEN, CDR2 SYDVKM. V was pared by 1 base and J by 1 base, with 4 bases of the junction left unmatched. The CDR3 DNA sequence: TGTGCCAGCAGTTTATCCTCTAGCGGTTCCTACGAGCAGTACTTC. This gives the protein CASSLSSSGSYEQYF.

This chain links TRBV7-9 with TRBJ2-1; 16 bases are a match to TRBD2. V shed 0 bases and J 8 bases; nucleotides not matched to a gene: 7. This CDR3 spans 18 amino acids. Germline values: CDR1 SEHNR, CDR2 FQNEAQ (reference sequence). The CDR3 region has the DNA TGTGCCAGCAGCTTAGCGAATGGGACTAGCGGGAGGGCCGATGAGCAGTTCTTC. Translation gives CASSLANGTSGRADEQFF.

The J gene is TRBJ1-5, the V gene TRBV7-2; the D gene is possibly TRBD1 (5 bases). The length of the CDR3 is 15 residues. Per germline, CDR1 SGHTA and CDR2 FQGNSA. The germline V and J ends were trimmed by 0 bases and 2 bases, with 8 bases remaining between them. The CDR3 is CASSLAGEGNQPQHF. The CDR3 coding sequence is TGTGCCAGCAGCTTAGCAGGGGAGGGCAATCAGCCCCAGCATTTT.

The chain links TRBV18 to TRBJ2-7; 9 nucleotides align to TRBD1. V dropped 4 bases and J dropped 2; count of bases not matched to a gene: 9. The CDR3 totals 16 residues. Germline CDR1 is KGHSH and CDR2 is LQKENI. CDR3 amino acids: CASSHTRTGEPYEQYF. The DNA for the CDR3 is TGTGCCAGCTCACATACCAGGACAGGGGAACCCTACGAGCAGTACTTC.

The CDR3 sequence: CASSQVRRGKGEKLFF. The CDR3, as DNA: TGCGCCAGCAGCCAAGTCCGACGGGGAAAAGGTGAAAAACTGTTTTTT. This sequence joins TRBV4-1 and TRBJ1-4; D gene unclear. V lost 1 base, J lost 7 bases, and 16 bases lay in between. The CDR3 runs 16 residues. Germline V gene lookup returns CDR1 MGHRA and CDR2 YSYEKL.

This clone has just a few counts. The rearrangement links TRBV4-3 to TRBJ2-4, with 11 bases lining up with TRBD2. CDR3 length equals 19 residues. Looked up from germline, CDR1 is LGHNA and CDR2 is YSLEER. V lost 0 bases, J lost 0 bases, and 7 bases stayed unmatched. CDR3 sequence (DNA): TGCGCCAGCAGCCAAGATTGCATAGCGGGAGGGGTAGCCAAAAACATTCAGTACTTC. Its protein is CASSQDCIAGGVAKNIQYF.

The chain carries TRBV7-2 and TRBJ1-2; 9 nucleotides line up with TRBD1. V was clipped by 5 bases and J by 7 bases; unmatched bases: 11. CDR3 size: 15 residues. Germline V CDR1 and CDR2: SGHTA, FQGNSA. CDR3 sequence: CASSGQGIDGGGYTF. DNA for the CDR3: TGTGCCAGCAGCGGACAGGGGATCGATGGGGGTGGCTACACCTTC.

The rearrangement uses TRBV19 and TRBJ1-4; tentative D call: TRBD1 (5 bases). This CDR3 contains 16 residues. The germline V gene encodes CDR1 LNHDA and CDR2 SQIVND (reference sequence). V dropped 3 bases and J dropped 8 bases, with 19 bases sitting between them. The CDR3 loop reads CASSMPNSGVGEKLFF. In DNA form, the CDR3 reads TGTGCCAGTAGTATGCCCAATTCGGGGGTTGGCGAAAAACTGTTTTTT. The complete variable domain, with remaining parts taken from reference TRBV19 and TRBJ1-4, reads DGGITQSPKYLFRKEGQNVTLSCEQNLNHDAMYWYRQDPGQGLRLIYYSQIVNDFQKGDIAEGYSVSREKKESFPLTVTSAQKNPTAFYLCASSMPNSGVGEKLFFGSGTQLSVL.

The J gene is TRBJ2-7, the V gene TRBV27, with TRBD2 matching 8 bases. V was clipped by 3 bases and J by 7 bases; unmatched bases: 5. CDR3 length: 13 residues. Germline V gives CDR1 MNHEY, CDR2 SMNVEV (reference sequence). The CDR3 DNA reads as TGTGCCAGCAGTTTTCCGGGGGGGGAAGAGCAGTACTTC. This codes for CASSFPGGEEQYF.

This chain connects TRBV5-4 to TRBJ1-2, with TRBD1 as a possible D gene (6 bases). This CDR3 has 14 residues. The V gene's germline CDR1 is SGHNT and CDR2 YYREEE (reference sequence). With 4 bases removed from V and 4 bases from J, the gap between germline ends came to 14 bases. The CDR3 loop reads CASSHGQNLYGYTF. The CDR3 DNA follows: TGTGCCAGCAGCCATGGACAGAATCTCTATGGCTACACCTTC.

The chain links TRBV20-1 to TRBJ2-7; TRBD1 aligns across 7 bases. V was pared by 5 bases and J by 5 bases, with 3 bases of the junction left unmatched. This CDR3 is built from 11 residues. The germline V gene has CDR1 DFQATT and CDR2 SNEGSKA (reference sequence). The CDR3 DNA follows: TGCAGTGCTGCCGGGACAGACGAGCAGTACTTC. Encoded protein: CSAAGTDEQYF.

A single count supports this clone. The chain links TRBV5-5 to TRBJ2-3; TRBD1 is a possible D gene (6 bases). Germline-derived CDR1 and CDR2 are SGHKS and YYEKEE (reference sequence). V lost 0 bases to trimming and J lost 1 base, with 6 bases between them. This CDR3 is built from 14 residues. The CDR3 loop reads CASSLEGGTDTQYF. CDR3 in DNA: TGTGCCAGCAGCTTGGAGGGGGGCACAGATACGCAGTATTTT.

This sequence joins TRBV6-1 and TRBJ1-2; D not resolved. V lost 4 bases to trimming and J lost 0 bases, with 6 bases between them. Germline-derived CDR1 and CDR2 are MNHNS and SASEGT. CDR3 length: 13 amino acids. CDR3 sequence reads: CASSGLPNYGYTF. CDR3 coding DNA: TGTGCCAGCAGTGGTCTCCCTAACTATGGCTACACCTTC.

The rearrangement links TRBV7-2 to TRBJ1-4; no clear D. Germline CDR1 is SGHTA and CDR2 is FQGNSA. With 5 bases removed from V and 8 bases from J, the gap between germline ends came to 12 bases. This CDR3 comprises 13 residues. The CDR3 loop reads CASSPSGYEKLFF. The CDR3 bases are TGTGCCAGCAGCCCGTCGGGGTACGAAAAACTGTTTTTT.

This chain links TRBV27 with TRBJ1-5; D is perhaps TRBD1 (5 bases). There are 13 residues in the CDR3. Trimming left V 3 bases short and J 5 bases short, with 8 bases between. CDR1 and CDR2 (germline): MNHEY, SMNVEV (reference sequence). CDR3 region: CASSLDIHQPQHF. DNA of the CDR3: TGTGCCAGCAGTTTGGACATCCATCAGCCCCAGCATTTT.

This clone has only one observation. The chain carries TRBV25-1 and TRBJ2-3, with TRBD2 identical over 9 bases. V gave up 2 bases and J gave up 8 bases; unmatched junction bases: 8. Germline V gene sequence: CDR1 MGHDK, CDR2 SYGVNS. CDR3 length equals 15 residues. CDR3 loop: CASSEVIAGASTQYF. DNA of the CDR3: TGTGCCAGCAGTGAAGTTATAGCGGGAGCTAGTACGCAGTATTTT.

V and J are TRBV5-4 and TRBJ2-7; TRBD2 matches 14 bases. The V segment lost 4 bases and the J segment 5 bases; nucleotides outside the gene matches: 8. Germline V CDR1 and CDR2: SGHNT, YYREEE (reference sequence). This CDR3 is built from 16 residues. The CDR3 bases are TGTGCCAGCAGCCCGCCGACTAGCGGGGGGGCCCACGAGCAGTACTTC. Its protein is CASSPPTSGGAHEQYF. Together with reference TRBV5-4 and TRBJ2-7, the CDR3 gives the full variable domain: ETGVTQSPTHLIKTRGQQVTLRCSSQSGHNTVSWYQQALGQGPQFIFQYYREEENGRGNFPPRFSGLQFPNYSSELNVNALELDDSALYLCASSPPTSGGAHEQYFGPGTRLTVT.